A selection of T cell receptor beta chains follows, all from one sample in a study of cytomegalovirus exposure and HLA in healthy donors. Assay: immunoSEQ multiplex PCR; the TCRdb copy retains only in-frame clones and omits some. The table includes about 61,000 clones, roughly 90% detected once. What was sequenced was PBMCs. These receptors were collected from a man younger than 40 in good health and CMV-seropositive. Each CDR3 is given with its conserved first and last residue. A D gene is named only where the DNA matches it firmly. Clone size is given for some rows only: seen once, a few or many times, or a class if the clone is expanded.

j_gene: TRBJ1-5
v_gene: TRBV14
d_gene: TRBD1
abundance: once
CDR3aa: CASSRLDRVNVCNQPQHF
CDR3nt: TGTGCCAGCAGCCGCTTGGACAGGGTAAACGTCTGCAATCAGCCCCAGCATTTT

j_gene: TRBJ1-4
v_gene: TRBV4-1
d_gene: -
abundance: few
CDR3aa: CASSTRQSFEKLFF
CDR3nt: TGCGCCAGCAGCACCCGACAGTCCTTTGAAAAACTGTTTTTT

j_gene: TRBJ2-3
v_gene: TRBV5-1
d_gene: -
abundance: -
CDR3aa: CASSLVGHTDTQYF
CDR3nt: TGCGCCAGCAGCTTGGTTGGACATACAGATACGCAGTATTTT

j_gene: TRBJ2-1
v_gene: TRBV6-6
d_gene: TRBD2
abundance: -
CDR3aa: CASSRSAGVDEQFF
CDR3nt: TGTGCCAGCAGCCGGTCGGCGGGAGTGGATGAGCAGTTCTTC

j_gene: TRBJ2-2
v_gene: TRBV6-4
d_gene: -
abundance: -
CDR3aa: CASSDSRGELFF
CDR3nt: TGTGCCAGCAGTGACTCGCGAGGTGAACTGTTTTTT

j_gene: TRBJ1-2
v_gene: TRBV5-1
d_gene: -
abundance: once
CDR3aa: CASTGNDGSGYTF
CDR3nt: TGCGCCAGCACAGGTAACGACGGATCTGGCTACACCTTC

j_gene: TRBJ1-5
v_gene: TRBV9
d_gene: -
abundance: -
CDR3aa: CASSVAGTMDQPQHF
CDR3nt: TGTGCCAGCAGCGTAGCCGGGACAATGGATCAGCCCCAGCATTTT

j_gene: TRBJ1-1
v_gene: TRBV6-5
d_gene: -
abundance: -
CDR3aa: CASSPDRNLNTEAFF
CDR3nt: TGTGCCAGCAGCCCAGACAGAAATCTGAACACTGAAGCTTTCTTT

j_gene: TRBJ2-7
v_gene: TRBV21-1
d_gene: -
abundance: -
CDR3aa: CASSKTDRGSSYEQYF
CDR3nt: TGTGCCAGCAGCAAAACGGACAGGGGAAGCTCCTACGAGCAGTACTTC

j_gene: TRBJ1-6
v_gene: TRBV13
d_gene: -
abundance: -
CDR3aa: CASSLGQDGSPLHF
CDR3nt: TGTGCCAGCAGCTTAGGGCAGGATGGTTCACCCCTCCACTTT

j_gene: TRBJ2-3
v_gene: TRBV5-1
d_gene: -
abundance: few
CDR3aa: CASSSNTDTQYF
CDR3nt: TGCGCCAGCAGCTCTAACACAGATACGCAGTATTTT

j_gene: TRBJ2-7
v_gene: TRBV5-6
d_gene: TRBD1
abundance: -
CDR3aa: CASGTGTYEQYF
CDR3nt: TGTGCCAGCGGGACAGGGACGTACGAGCAGTACTTC

j_gene: TRBJ2-1
v_gene: TRBV5-1
d_gene: TRBD2
abundance: -
CDR3aa: CASSFGTSGSYNEQFF
CDR3nt: TGCGCCAGCAGCTTCGGGACTAGCGGTTCCTACAATGAGCAGTTCTTC

j_gene: TRBJ2-3
v_gene: TRBV7-3
d_gene: TRBD2
abundance: -
CDR3aa: CASSSTSGISDTQYF
CDR3nt: TGTGCCAGCAGCTCGACTAGCGGGATCTCAGATACGCAGTATTTT

j_gene: TRBJ2-3
v_gene: TRBV6-5
d_gene: TRBD1
abundance: -
CDR3aa: CASSYPGTARTDTQYF
CDR3nt: TGTGCCAGCAGTTACCCCGGGACAGCTCGCACAGATACGCAGTATTTT

j_gene: TRBJ2-3
v_gene: TRBV4-2
d_gene: -
abundance: -
CDR3aa: CASSQDLESDTQYF
CDR3nt: TGTGCCAGCAGCCAAGATCTAGAATCAGATACGCAGTATTTT

j_gene: TRBJ2-3
v_gene: TRBV5-1
d_gene: -
abundance: -
CDR3aa: CASSLEGGATDTQYF
CDR3nt: TGCGCCAGCAGCTTGGAGGGGGGGGCCACAGATACGCAGTATTTT

j_gene: TRBJ2-7
v_gene: TRBV6-1
d_gene: -
abundance: -
CDR3aa: CASSRAYEQYF
CDR3nt: TGTGCCAGCAGCAGGGCCTACGAGCAGTACTTC

j_gene: TRBJ2-1
v_gene: TRBV21-1
d_gene: -
abundance: once
CDR3aa: CASTPGLAGEEQFF
CDR3nt: TGTGCCAGCACCCCGGGACTAGCGGGAGAAGAGCAGTTCTTC

j_gene: TRBJ1-3
v_gene: TRBV28
d_gene: -
abundance: -
CDR3aa: CASIPSKTGNTIYF
CDR3nt: TGTGCCAGCATCCCTAGCAAAACCGGAAACACCATATATTTT

j_gene: TRBJ2-1
v_gene: TRBV4-3
d_gene: TRBD2
abundance: -
CDR3aa: CASSQDIQRESYNEQFF
CDR3nt: TGCGCCAGCAGCCAAGATATCCAGCGGGAATCCTACAATGAGCAGTTCTTC

j_gene: TRBJ1-1
v_gene: TRBV6-5
d_gene: TRBD1
abundance: -
CDR3aa: CASSSDRGTKEAFF
CDR3nt: TGTGCCAGCAGTTCTGACAGGGGGACTAAAGAAGCTTTCTTT

j_gene: TRBJ2-7
v_gene: TRBV6-6
d_gene: -
abundance: -
CDR3aa: CASNPREVLYEQYF
CDR3nt: TGTGCCAGCAATCCGAGGGAGGTCTTATACGAGCAGTACTTC

j_gene: TRBJ1-1
v_gene: TRBV19
d_gene: -
abundance: -
CDR3aa: CASSTPGCEAFF
CDR3nt: TGTGCCAGTAGTACTCCAGGTTGTGAAGCTTTCTTT

j_gene: TRBJ2-7
v_gene: TRBV15
d_gene: -
abundance: -
CDR3aa: CATSRGRDYSYEQYF
CDR3nt: TGTGCCACCAGCAGAGGTCGCGACTATTCCTACGAGCAGTACTTC

j_gene: TRBJ1-2
v_gene: TRBV19
d_gene: TRBD1
abundance: few
CDR3aa: CASSLGTGSSGYTF
CDR3nt: TGTGCCAGTAGTCTCGGGACAGGGAGTAGTGGCTACACCTTC

j_gene: TRBJ2-7
v_gene: TRBV27
d_gene: TRBD1
abundance: -
CDR3aa: CASRPRDRRNEQYF
CDR3nt: TGTGCCAGCAGGCCCCGGGACAGGAGGAACGAGCAGTACTTC

j_gene: TRBJ1-1
v_gene: TRBV27
d_gene: TRBD1
abundance: -
CDR3aa: CASSTGGFMNTEAFF
CDR3nt: TGTGCCAGCAGCACAGGGGGATTCATGAACACTGAAGCTTTCTTT

j_gene: TRBJ2-7
v_gene: TRBV4-2
d_gene: TRBD2
abundance: -
CDR3aa: CASSQSGLAGGEQYF
CDR3nt: TGTGCCAGCAGCCAATCGGGACTAGCGGGAGGCGAGCAGTACTTC

j_gene: TRBJ1-5
v_gene: TRBV5-1
d_gene: -
abundance: once
CDR3aa: CASSGGTVSNQPQHF
CDR3nt: TGCGCCAGCAGCGGCGGGACGGTTAGCAATCAGCCCCAGCATTTT

j_gene: TRBJ2-5
v_gene: TRBV6-6
d_gene: TRBD1
abundance: -
CDR3aa: CASSHPVQGLQTQYF
CDR3nt: TGTGCCAGCAGTCATCCAGTACAGGGGTTACAGACCCAGTACTTC

j_gene: TRBJ2-7
v_gene: TRBV4-3
d_gene: -
abundance: -
CDR3aa: CASSQDRHTSYEQYF
CDR3nt: TGCGCCAGCAGCCAAGATCGACACACTTCCTACGAGCAGTACTTC

j_gene: TRBJ2-1
v_gene: TRBV7-9
d_gene: -
abundance: -
CDR3aa: CASNQQGRGNEQFF
CDR3nt: TGTGCCAGCAATCAACAGGGTCGGGGCAATGAGCAGTTCTTC

j_gene: TRBJ2-1
v_gene: TRBV11-3
d_gene: TRBD2
abundance: -
CDR3aa: CASSLRTSGNNEQFF
CDR3nt: TGTGCCAGCAGCTTACGGACTAGCGGGAACAATGAGCAGTTCTTC

j_gene: TRBJ2-7
v_gene: TRBV11-2
d_gene: TRBD2
abundance: -
CDR3aa: CASSLIGLAGGHYEQYF
CDR3nt: TGTGCCAGCAGCTTAATCGGACTAGCGGGAGGCCACTACGAGCAGTACTTC

j_gene: TRBJ1-1
v_gene: TRBV9
d_gene: -
abundance: -
CDR3aa: CASSVEEGSTEAFF
CDR3nt: TGTGCCAGCAGCGTAGAAGAGGGAAGTACTGAAGCTTTCTTT

j_gene: TRBJ2-5
v_gene: TRBV7-2
d_gene: TRBD2
abundance: -
CDR3aa: CASSLGGGKEETQYF
CDR3nt: TGTGCCAGCAGCTTAGGGGGGGGGAAAGAAGAGACCCAGTACTTC

j_gene: TRBJ1-4
v_gene: TRBV4-3
d_gene: TRBD1
abundance: -
CDR3aa: CASSQDGGDRGIKLFF
CDR3nt: TGCGCCAGCAGCCAAGATGGAGGGGACAGGGGAATAAAACTGTTTTTT

j_gene: TRBJ1-4
v_gene: TRBV5-6
d_gene: TRBD1
abundance: -
CDR3aa: CASSLQGDGREKLFF
CDR3nt: TGTGCCAGCAGCTTACAGGGGGATGGACGTGAAAAACTGTTTTTT

j_gene: TRBJ2-2
v_gene: TRBV4-2
d_gene: TRBD2
abundance: -
CDR3aa: CASSQSGLSTGELFF
CDR3nt: TGTGCCAGCAGCCAGTCGGGACTATCGACCGGGGAGCTGTTTTTT

j_gene: TRBJ2-2
v_gene: TRBV4-3
d_gene: TRBD2
abundance: few
CDR3aa: CASSQLLAGGPPGELFF
CDR3nt: TGCGCCAGCAGCCAATTACTAGCGGGAGGGCCCCCCGGGGAGCTGTTTTTT

j_gene: TRBJ2-5
v_gene: TRBV18
d_gene: TRBD1
abundance: once
CDR3aa: CASSPLRDSQETQYF
CDR3nt: TGTGCCAGCTCACCCCTTCGGGACAGTCAAGAGACCCAGTACTTC

j_gene: TRBJ2-5
v_gene: TRBV10-3
d_gene: -
abundance: -
CDR3aa: CAISDPRVETQYF
CDR3nt: TGTGCCATCAGTGACCCCCGGGTGGAGACCCAGTACTTC

j_gene: TRBJ2-7
v_gene: TRBV7-9
d_gene: TRBD2
abundance: -
CDR3aa: CASSPTSGRGYEQYF
CDR3nt: TGTGCCAGCAGCCCGACTAGCGGGAGAGGGTACGAGCAGTACTTC

j_gene: TRBJ1-1
v_gene: TRBV6-1
d_gene: -
abundance: -
CDR3aa: CASSEALRGGGTEAFF
CDR3nt: TGTGCCAGCAGTGAAGCGCTTCGGGGGGGAGGGACTGAAGCTTTCTTT

j_gene: TRBJ1-1
v_gene: TRBV4-1
d_gene: -
abundance: few
CDR3aa: CASSQQVRLNTEAFF
CDR3nt: TGCGCCAGCAGCCAACAAGTCAGGCTGAACACTGAAGCTTTCTTT

j_gene: TRBJ2-5
v_gene: TRBV19
d_gene: TRBD2
abundance: -
CDR3aa: CASSPRPTSGSTGETQYF
CDR3nt: TGTGCCAGTAGTCCCCGGCCGACTAGCGGGAGTACGGGGGAGACCCAGTACTTC

j_gene: TRBJ2-7
v_gene: TRBV27
d_gene: TRBD1
abundance: -
CDR3aa: CASSFQDRVFYEQYF
CDR3nt: TGTGCCAGCAGTTTCCAGGACAGGGTGTTTTACGAGCAGTACTTC

j_gene: TRBJ2-2
v_gene: TRBV15
d_gene: -
abundance: once
CDR3aa: CATSSDRPSIGELFF
CDR3nt: TGTGCCACCAGCAGCGACAGGCCCTCAATAGGGGAGCTGTTTTTT

j_gene: TRBJ2-1
v_gene: TRBV27
d_gene: -
abundance: -
CDR3aa: CASSLSSPNNEQFF
CDR3nt: TGTGCCAGCAGTTTATCCTCTCCTAACAATGAGCAGTTCTTC